The clone carrying this T cell receptor (beta chain) occurred a few times. Its antigen is unidentified. A second roughly 6 to 12 cycle PCR used barcoded and J-beta primers. TCRdb used MiXCR to reprocess the 5' RACE reads, holding one entry per CDR3 protein. This table holds some 1.6 million distinct CDR3 sequences, about 32% found once. Extractions gave at least 5 micrograms of total RNA per sample. Germline CDR1 is MNHNY and CDR2 is SVGAGI (reference sequence). The V and J ends lost 9 bases and 5 bases respectively, with 11 bases between them. This CDR3 region has 11 residues. This specimen comes from a study of blood T cells in healthy people across ages. Study at large: About one barcoded TCR beta cDNA was captured per two T cells.

Study findings and constraints: Across the age range, TCR beta diversity per million T cells fell in a roughly linear way.

The chain is built from TRBV6-6 and TRBJ2-7, with D possibly matching TRBD2 (6 bases). This clonotype was obtained from a woman under 40 in good health. The sequencing input was blood. CDR3 residues: CASRWGDEQYF. CDR3 in DNA: TGTGCCAGTCGCTGGGGGGACGAGCAGTACTTC.